This TCR beta chain was obtained from a study of siplizumab effects on memory and regulatory T cells. Study-wide findings and caveats: The study did not confirm that proliferating Tregs from siplizumab cultures were suppressive.

As to this clone: Its antigen remains unidentified.

CDR1 and CDR2 (germline): MDHEN, SYDVKM. V lost 1 base and J lost 0; bases outside the gene matches: 1. There are 17 residues in the CDR3. Assay: immunoSEQ multiplex PCR; the TCRdb copy retains only in-frame clones and omits some. The sample has approximately 100,000 clones, around 95% seen once; the top ten hold roughly 0.62%. The chain links TRBV28 to TRBJ1-6; the match to TRBD1 covers 9 bases. This receptor was obtained from a human donor in good health. The sequenced material came from Tregs sorted from blood. CDR3 loop: CASSLLGQGSYNSPLHF. CDR3 DNA sequence: TGTGCCAGCAGTTTATTGGGACAGGGCTCCTATAATTCACCCCTCCACTTT.